This passage covers 6 T cell receptor beta chains from one sample sequenced in a study of blood T cell repertoires in COVID-19. Libraries were prepared by immunoSEQ multiplex PCR; TCRdb keeps only in-frame clonotypes and omits some of them. The sample holds about 220,000 clones, over 60% seen once. Material: peripheral blood. These receptors were obtained from a woman in her 70s with acute or convalescent COVID-19.

The chain joins TRBV2 to TRBJ1-5, with 7 bases fitting TRBD1. Germline lookup yields CDR1 SNHLY and CDR2 FYNNEI. The CDR3 totals 15 residues. V shed 4 bases, J shed 3 bases, and the junction held 6 bases outside the gene matches. The CDR3 here is CASSGTGALNQPQHF. CDR3 coding DNA: TGTGCCAGCAGTGGAACAGGGGCACTCAATCAGCCCCAGCATTTT.

J is TRBJ2-3 and V is TRBV14; 12 positions match TRBD2. J was trimmed by 8 bases and V by 0 bases; bases with no gene match: 9. Germline V CDR1 and CDR2: SGHDN, FVKESK. The CDR3 totals 17 residues. CDR3 residues: CASSQDRTSGVRGTQYF. CDR3 coding DNA: TGTGCCAGCAGCCAAGATAGGACTAGCGGGGTTAGGGGTACGCAGTATTTT.

The CDR3 spells CATSRPPRDRAYGYTF. The CDR3, as DNA: TGTGCCACTTCCCGGCCCCCCAGGGACAGAGCCTATGGCTACACCTTC. The J gene is TRBJ1-2, the V gene TRBV15, with 7 nucleotides matching TRBD1. The CDR3 consists of 16 residues. V was clipped by 9 bases and J by 4 bases; unmatched bases: 17. Germline V lookup: CDR1 LNHNV, CDR2 YYDKDF (reference sequence). Variable domain in full (rest from reference TRBV15 and TRBJ1-2): DAMVIQNPRYQVTQFGKPVTLSCSQTLNHNVMYWYQQKSSQAPKLLFHYYDKDFNNEADTPDNFQSRRPNTSFCFLDIRSPGLGDTAMYLCATSRPPRDRAYGYTFGSGTRLTVV.

V usage is TRBV24-1 and J usage is TRBJ2-6; D call uncertain. Germline-derived CDR1 and CDR2 are KGHDR and SFDVKD. The V end was cut by 7 bases, the J end by 0 bases, with 9 bases between. The CDR3 length is 15 residues. The CDR3 DNA follows: TGTGCCACCAGCTCTAAGAGCTCTGGGGCCAACGTCCTGACTTTC. Translation gives CATSSKSSGANVLTF.

This clone showed up just once. V gene TRBV6-5 combines with J gene TRBJ1-5; D might be TRBD1 (6 bases). This CDR3 is built from 13 residues. CDR1 and CDR2 (germline): MNHEY, SVGAGI. Trimming left V 6 bases short and J 4 bases short, with 10 bases between. For the CDR3, the DNA is TGTGCCAGCAGGGGGGGGCGAAATCAGCCCCAGCATTTT. It yields the protein CASRGGRNQPQHF.

This clone was seen only a few times. This chain links TRBV18 with TRBJ2-3; D is possibly TRBD1 (6 bases). Trimming left V 4 bases short and J 3 bases short, with 14 bases between. The CDR3 contains 15 residues. Germline-derived CDR1 and CDR2 are KGHSH and LQKENI. CDR3: CASSLSAQGTDTQYF. For the CDR3, the DNA is TGTGCCAGCTCACTATCTGCTCAGGGGACAGATACGCAGTATTTT.